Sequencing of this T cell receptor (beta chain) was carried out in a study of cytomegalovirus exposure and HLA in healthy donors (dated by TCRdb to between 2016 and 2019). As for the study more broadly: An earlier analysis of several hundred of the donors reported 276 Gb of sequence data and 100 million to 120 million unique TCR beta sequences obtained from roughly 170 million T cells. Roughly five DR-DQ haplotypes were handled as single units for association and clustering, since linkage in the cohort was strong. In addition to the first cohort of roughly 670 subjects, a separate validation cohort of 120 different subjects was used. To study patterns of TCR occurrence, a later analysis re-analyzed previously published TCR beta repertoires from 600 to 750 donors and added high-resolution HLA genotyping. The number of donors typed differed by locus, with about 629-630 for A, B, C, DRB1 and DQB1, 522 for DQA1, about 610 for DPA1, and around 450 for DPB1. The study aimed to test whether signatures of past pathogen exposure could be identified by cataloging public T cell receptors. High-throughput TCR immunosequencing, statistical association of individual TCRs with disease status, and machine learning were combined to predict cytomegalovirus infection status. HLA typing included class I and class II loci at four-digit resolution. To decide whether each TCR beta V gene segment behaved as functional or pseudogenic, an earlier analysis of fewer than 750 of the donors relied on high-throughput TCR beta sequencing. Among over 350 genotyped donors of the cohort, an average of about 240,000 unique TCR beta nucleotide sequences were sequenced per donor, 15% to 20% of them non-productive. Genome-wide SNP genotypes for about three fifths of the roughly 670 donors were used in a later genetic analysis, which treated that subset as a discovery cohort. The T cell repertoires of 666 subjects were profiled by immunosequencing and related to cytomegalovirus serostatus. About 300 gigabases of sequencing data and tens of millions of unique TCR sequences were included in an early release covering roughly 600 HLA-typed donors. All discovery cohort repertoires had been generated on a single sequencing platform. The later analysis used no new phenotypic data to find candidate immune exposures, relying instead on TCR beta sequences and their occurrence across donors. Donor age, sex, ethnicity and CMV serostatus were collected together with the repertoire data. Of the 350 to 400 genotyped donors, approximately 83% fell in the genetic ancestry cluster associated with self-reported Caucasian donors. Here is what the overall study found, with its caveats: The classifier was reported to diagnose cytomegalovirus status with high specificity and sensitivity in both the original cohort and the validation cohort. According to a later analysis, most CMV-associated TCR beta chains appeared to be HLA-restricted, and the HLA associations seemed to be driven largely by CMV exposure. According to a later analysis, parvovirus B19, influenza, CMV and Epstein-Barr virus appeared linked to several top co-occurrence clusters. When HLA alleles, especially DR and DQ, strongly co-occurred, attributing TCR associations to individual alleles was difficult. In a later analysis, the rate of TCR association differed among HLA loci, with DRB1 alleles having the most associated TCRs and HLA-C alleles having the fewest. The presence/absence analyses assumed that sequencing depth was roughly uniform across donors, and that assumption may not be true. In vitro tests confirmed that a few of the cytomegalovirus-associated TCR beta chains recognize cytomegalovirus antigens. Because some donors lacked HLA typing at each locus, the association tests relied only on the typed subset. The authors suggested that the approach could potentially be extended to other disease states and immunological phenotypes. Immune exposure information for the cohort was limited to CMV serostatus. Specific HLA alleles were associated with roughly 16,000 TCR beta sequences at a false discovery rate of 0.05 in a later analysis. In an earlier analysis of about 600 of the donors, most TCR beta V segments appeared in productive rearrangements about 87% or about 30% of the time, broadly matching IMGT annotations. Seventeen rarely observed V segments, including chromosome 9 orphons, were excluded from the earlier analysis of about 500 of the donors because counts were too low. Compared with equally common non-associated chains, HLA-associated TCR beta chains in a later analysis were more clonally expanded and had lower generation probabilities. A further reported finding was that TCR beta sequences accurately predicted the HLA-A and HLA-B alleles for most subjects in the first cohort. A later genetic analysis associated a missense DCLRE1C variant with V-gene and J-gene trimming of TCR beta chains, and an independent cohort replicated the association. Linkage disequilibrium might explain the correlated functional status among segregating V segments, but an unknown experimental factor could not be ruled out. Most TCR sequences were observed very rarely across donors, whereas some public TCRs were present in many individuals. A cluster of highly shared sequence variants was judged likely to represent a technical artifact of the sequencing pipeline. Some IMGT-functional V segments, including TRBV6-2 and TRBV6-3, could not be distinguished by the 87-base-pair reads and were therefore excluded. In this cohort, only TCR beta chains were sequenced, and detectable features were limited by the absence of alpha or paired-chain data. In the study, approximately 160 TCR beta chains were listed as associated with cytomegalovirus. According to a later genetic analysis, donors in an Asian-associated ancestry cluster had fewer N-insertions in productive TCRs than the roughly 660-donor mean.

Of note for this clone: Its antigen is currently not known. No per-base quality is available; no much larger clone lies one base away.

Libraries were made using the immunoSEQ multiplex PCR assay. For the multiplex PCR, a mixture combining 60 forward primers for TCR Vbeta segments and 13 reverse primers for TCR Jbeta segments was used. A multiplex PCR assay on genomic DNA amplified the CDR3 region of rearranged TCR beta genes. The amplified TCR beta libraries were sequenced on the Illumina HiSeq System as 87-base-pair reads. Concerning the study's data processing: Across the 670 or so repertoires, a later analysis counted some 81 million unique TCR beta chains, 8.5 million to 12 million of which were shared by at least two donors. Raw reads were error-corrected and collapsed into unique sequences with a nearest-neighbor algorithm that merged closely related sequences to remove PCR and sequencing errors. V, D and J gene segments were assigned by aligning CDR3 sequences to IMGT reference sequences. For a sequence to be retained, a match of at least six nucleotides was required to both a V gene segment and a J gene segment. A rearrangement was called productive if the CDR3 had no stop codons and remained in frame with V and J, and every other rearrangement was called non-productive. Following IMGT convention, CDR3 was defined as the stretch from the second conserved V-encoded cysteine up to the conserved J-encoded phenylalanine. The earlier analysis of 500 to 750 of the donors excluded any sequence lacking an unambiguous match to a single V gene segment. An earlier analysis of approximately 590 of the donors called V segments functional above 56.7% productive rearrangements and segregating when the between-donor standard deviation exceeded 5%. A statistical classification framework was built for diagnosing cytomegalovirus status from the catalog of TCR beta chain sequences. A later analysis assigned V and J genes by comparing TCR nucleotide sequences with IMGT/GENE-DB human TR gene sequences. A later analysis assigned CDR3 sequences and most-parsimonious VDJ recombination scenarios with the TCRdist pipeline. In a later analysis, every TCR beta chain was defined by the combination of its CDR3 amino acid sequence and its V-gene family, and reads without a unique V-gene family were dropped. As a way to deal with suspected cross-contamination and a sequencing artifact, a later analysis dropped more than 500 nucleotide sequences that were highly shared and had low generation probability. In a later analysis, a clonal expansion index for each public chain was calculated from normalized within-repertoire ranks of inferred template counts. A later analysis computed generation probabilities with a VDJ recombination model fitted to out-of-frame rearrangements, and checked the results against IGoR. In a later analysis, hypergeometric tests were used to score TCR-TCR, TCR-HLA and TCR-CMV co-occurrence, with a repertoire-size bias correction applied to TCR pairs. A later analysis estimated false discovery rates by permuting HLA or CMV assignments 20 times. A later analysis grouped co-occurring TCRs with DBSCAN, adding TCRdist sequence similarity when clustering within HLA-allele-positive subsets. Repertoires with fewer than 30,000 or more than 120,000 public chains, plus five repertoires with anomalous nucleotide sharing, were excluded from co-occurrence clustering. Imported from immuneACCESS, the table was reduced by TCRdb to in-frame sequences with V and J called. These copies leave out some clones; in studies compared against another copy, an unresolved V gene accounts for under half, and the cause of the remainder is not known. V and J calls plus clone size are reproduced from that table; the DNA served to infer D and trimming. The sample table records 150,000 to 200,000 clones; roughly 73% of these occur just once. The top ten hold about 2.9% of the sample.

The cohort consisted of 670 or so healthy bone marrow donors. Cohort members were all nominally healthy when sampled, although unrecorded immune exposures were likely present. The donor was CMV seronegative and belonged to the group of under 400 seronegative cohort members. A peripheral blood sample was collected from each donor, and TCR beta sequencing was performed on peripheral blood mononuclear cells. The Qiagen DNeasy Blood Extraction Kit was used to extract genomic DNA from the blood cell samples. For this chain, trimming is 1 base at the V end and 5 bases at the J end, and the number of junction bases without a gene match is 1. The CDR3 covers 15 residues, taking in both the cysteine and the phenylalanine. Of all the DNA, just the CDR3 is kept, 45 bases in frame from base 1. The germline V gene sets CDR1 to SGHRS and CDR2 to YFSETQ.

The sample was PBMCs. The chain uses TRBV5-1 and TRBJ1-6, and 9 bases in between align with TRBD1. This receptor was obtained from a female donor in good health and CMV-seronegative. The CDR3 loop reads CASSLRTGDNSPLHF. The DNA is TGCGCCAGCAGCTTGAGGACAGGGGATAATTCACCCCTCCACTTT.